The text below deals with one T cell receptor (beta chain). Looked up from germline, CDR1 is DFQATT and CDR2 is SNEGSKA (reference sequence). The CDR3 spans 14 residues. V lost 4 bases, J lost 0 bases, and 5 bases stayed unmatched. TCRdb reprocessed the 5' RACE reads with MiXCR, giving one entry per CDR3 protein. The table records some 120,000 distinct CDR3 sequences, under 8.5% of them present only once. The entry originates in a study of T cells after yellow fever vaccination. Study background: Any fraction with a low cell number was prepared using SMART-Seq v4 Ultra Low Input.

This clonotype originated in a young man who received the YFV17D yellow fever vaccine. Sequenced material: CD4+ T cells sorted from PBMCs, taken 10 to 11 days after the first yellow fever vaccination. The J gene is TRBJ1-2, the V gene TRBV20-1; 7 bases map to TRBD1. CDR3 DNA sequence: TGCAGTGCTACGACGACAGGGTCTAACTATGGCTACACCTTC. Translated: CSATTTGSNYGYTF.